The 26 T cell receptor beta chains below all came from one sample that was sequenced in a study of T cells in Graves' hyperthyroidism and ophthalmopathy. Amplification of TCR beta CDR3 regions was performed using RNA transcripts as template. First-round RT-PCR of the TCR CDR3 relied on the HTBI primer set. Using its own MiXCR run on the multiplex PCR reads, TCRdb lists one record per CDR3 protein. The sample has a few hundred thousand distinct CDR3 sequences; around 16% are singletons. Material for sequencing was blood. The receptors originated from a woman in her thirties or forties with Graves' ophthalmopathy.

This clonotype was counted at least ten times. The chain employs TRBV6-1 and TRBJ2-1, with 8 nucleotides matching TRBD1. Germline lookup yields CDR1 MNHNS and CDR2 SASEGT. The CDR3 spans 18 residues. J gave up 5 bases and V 2 bases, and 14 bases lay outside the gene matches. The CDR3 bases are TGTGCCAGCAGTGAATGGTCGAGTGGACAGGGATTTAACAATGAGCAGTTCTTC. This translates into CASSEWSSGQGFNNEQFF.

The table lists this clonotype with many counts. The rearrangement links TRBV27 to TRBJ1-1; D gene uncertain. The CDR3 contains 14 residues. Germline V lookup: CDR1 MNHEY, CDR2 SMNVEV (reference sequence). V lost 3 bases and J 1 base, leaving 9 bases between the germline ends. CDR3 in amino acids: CASSFRGRNTEAFF. CDR3 bases: TGTGCCAGCAGTTTTCGAGGGAGGAACACTGAAGCTTTCTTT.

The chain has TRBV11-1 and TRBJ2-1, with D hard to call. Trimming removed 7 bases at V and 3 bases at J, with 10 bases between. The CDR3 contains 13 residues. Germline CDR1 SGHAT, CDR2 FQDESV (reference sequence). As DNA, the CDR3 is TGTGCCAGCAATCGTGGGATCTACAATGAGCAGTTCTTC. It yields the protein CASNRGIYNEQFF.

The rearrangement joins TRBV4-1 to TRBJ2-1, with 11 nucleotides matching TRBD1. V was clipped by 3 bases and J by 3 bases; unmatched bases: 7. The CDR3 length is 17 residues. Germline V gene data show CDR1 as MGHRA and CDR2 as YSYEKL. The CDR3 DNA reads as TGCGCCAGCAGCCATGCCCCGGGGACAGGGGGCTACAATGAGCAGTTCTTC. It yields the protein CASSHAPGTGGYNEQFF.

The rearrangement uses TRBV6-4 and TRBJ1-3; 8 nucleotides match TRBD1. After removal of 8 bases from V and 2 bases from J, the junction contained 17 bases not matched to a gene. Germline CDR1 and CDR2: MRHNA and SNTAGT. CDR3 length: 18 residues. This CDR3 is CASLRLISSGGAGNTIYF. CDR3 coding DNA: TGTGCCAGCCTTCGGCTTATATCTTCAGGGGGCGCTGGAAACACCATATATTTT.

The sample holds one count of this clonotype. This chain uses TRBV27 with TRBJ1-5; 12 positions match TRBD1. The length of the CDR3 is 16 residues. Germline V gives CDR1 MNHEY, CDR2 SMNVEV (reference sequence). With V trimmed by 6 bases and J by 1 base, 4 bases remained unmatched. The CDR3: CASREGTGGSNQPQHF. CDR3 nucleotides: TGTGCCAGCAGGGAGGGGACAGGGGGCAGCAATCAGCCCCAGCATTTT.

This clonotype was found many times. The V call is TRBV12-3 or TRBV12-4, the J call TRBJ1-2; D is uncertain. Trimming left V 4 bases short and J 3 bases short, with 18 bases between. The CDR3 totals 16 residues. CDR3 sequence: CASSSQQRRADYGYTF. The CDR3 region has the DNA TGTGCCAGCAGTTCACAGCAAAGGAGGGCAGACTATGGCTACACCTTC.

This clonotype was recorded a few times. The rearrangement uses TRBV3-1 and TRBJ1-5; D unresolved. The CDR3 has 14 residues. V lost 0 bases to trimming and J lost 3 bases, with 6 bases between them. Germline loops: CDR1 LGHDT, CDR2 YNNKEL (reference sequence). The DNA of the CDR3 is TGTGCCAGCAGCCAAGAGCAGTCCAATCAGCCCCAGCATTTT. As protein: CASSQEQSNQPQHF.

This clonotype was seen at least ten times. The chain joins TRBV27 to TRBJ2-1; TRBD1 agrees at 10 bases. The CDR3 is made up of 15 amino acids. With 5 bases clipped from V and 2 bases from J, the junction kept 3 bases outside the gene matches. CDR1 and CDR2 from the germline V gene are MNHEY and SMNVEV (reference sequence). CDR3 protein: CASSPDRGTYNEQFF. The CDR3 nucleotides are TGTGCCAGCAGTCCGGACAGGGGGACCTACAATGAGCAGTTCTTC.

This clonotype was counted at least ten times. This rearrangement joins TRBV20-1 to TRBJ1-2; D remains ambiguous. Germline CDR1 reads DFQATT; CDR2 reads SNEGSKA (reference sequence). The CDR3 loop spans 14 amino acids. With 0 bases removed from V and 4 bases from J, the gap between germline ends came to 12 bases. CDR3 nucleotide sequence: TGCAGTGCTAGAGATGGGGATACTGGCTATGGCTACACCTTC. Protein: CSARDGDTGYGYTF.

This clonotype was counted ten times or more. V usage is TRBV6-1 and J usage is TRBJ2-3, with 8 bases identical to TRBD1. There are 15 residues in the CDR3. The junction had 9 bases not matched to a gene; V was cut back by 7 bases and J by 3 bases. Germline V gene sequence: CDR1 MNHNS, CDR2 SASEGT. CDR3 in DNA: TGTGCCAGCATTCGGGGCAGGGGGCAGACAGATACGCAGTATTTT. Translation gives CASIRGRGQTDTQYF.

This clonotype occurred many times. This chain connects TRBV19 to TRBJ1-2; 7 bases align to TRBD1. Germline V lookup: CDR1 LNHDA, CDR2 SQIVND (reference sequence). J gave up 1 base and V 7 bases, and 9 bases lay outside the gene matches. The CDR3 extends over 15 amino acids. The CDR3 region is CASTKTAGGNYGYTF. Here the CDR3 DNA reads TGTGCCAGTACCAAGACAGCAGGGGGTAACTATGGCTACACCTTC.

The chain uses TRBV6-1 and TRBJ2-2; 7 nucleotides match TRBD1. This CDR3 region has 15 residues. The V gene's germline CDR1 is MNHNS and CDR2 SASEGT. Losses at the gene ends were 3 bases for V and 2 bases for J; bases not matched to a gene: 3. The CDR3 here is CASSERQGNTGELFF. CDR3 DNA sequence: TGTGCCAGCAGTGAGAGACAGGGAAACACCGGGGAGCTGTTTTTT.

This clonotype was seen at least ten times. The rearrangement joins TRBV20-1 to TRBJ1-1; unclear D gene. CDR1 DFQATT and CDR2 SNEGSKA come from the germline V gene (reference sequence). Between the trimmed V and J ends, which lost 6 bases and 6 bases, there was a span of 11 bases. The CDR3 contains 11 residues. The CDR3 protein is CSADLTSEAFF. The CDR3 DNA sequence: TGCAGTGCAGACCTTACGTCTGAAGCTTTCTTT.

J is TRBJ1-2 and V is TRBV18, with D possibly being TRBD1 (5 bases). Trimming left V 3 bases short and J 0 bases short, with 20 bases between. CDR3 length equals 18 residues. CDR1 and CDR2 (germline): KGHSH, LQKENI. The CDR3 loop is CASSPSAGLLTANYGYTF. In DNA, the CDR3 is TGTGCCAGCTCACCCTCTGCGGGACTCCTAACGGCTAACTATGGCTACACCTTC.

This clonotype was detected ten times or more. V gene TRBV27 combines with J gene TRBJ2-1; the D gene is possibly TRBD1 (6 bases). From germline, CDR1 is MNHEY and CDR2 SMNVEV (reference sequence). The CDR3 sequence is 14 residues long. V was pared by 5 bases and J by 8 bases, with 16 bases between. DNA of the CDR3: TGTGCCAGCAGTCCCGGACTGGGGGCCCATGAGCAGTTCTTC. Protein: CASSPGLGAHEQFF.

This clonotype was counted many times. The chain combines TRBV28 with TRBJ2-3, with a possible D match to TRBD2 (6 bases). The V gene's germline CDR1 is MDHEN and CDR2 SYDVKM. The CDR3 consists of 15 residues. The V end lost 2 bases, the J end lost 3 bases, and 12 bases lay between the germline ends. CDR3 region: CASSLGGTGTDTQYF. In DNA form, the CDR3 reads TGTGCCAGCAGTTTAGGCGGGACTGGTACAGATACGCAGTATTTT.

This chain joins TRBV6-8 and TRBJ2-1, with a tentative D call TRBD1 (6 bases). Germline assignment: CDR1 MNHGY and CDR2 SAAAGT. The CDR3 has 15 amino acids. Trimming left V 5 bases short and J 11 bases short, with 22 bases between. The CDR3 spells CASSPGNREDSKQFF. The CDR3, as DNA: TGTGCCAGCAGTCCAGGGAACAGGGAAGATAGTAAGCAGTTCTTC.

The chain uses TRBV27 and TRBJ1-1; TRBD1 is a possible D gene (5 bases). This CDR3 spans 14 amino acids. V lost 4 bases and J 5 bases, leaving 14 bases between the germline ends. Per the germline V gene, CDR1 is MNHEY and CDR2 is SMNVEV (reference sequence). CDR3 sequence (DNA): TGTGCCAGCAGTTGGAGGGGCGACGGGACTGAAGCTTTCTTT. Protein sequence: CASSWRGDGTEAFF.

This clonotype was counted ten times or more. This chain connects TRBV2 to TRBJ2-5, with 9 bases fitting TRBD2. Germline CDR1 is SNHLY and CDR2 is FYNNEI. V gave up 1 base and J gave up 7 bases; unmatched junction bases: 13. This CDR3 is 17 amino acids long. The CDR3 nucleotides read TGTGCCAGCAGTGAAGTCGGGGCCGTTAGCGGGAGTGGGACCCAGTACTTC. Translated: CASSEVGAVSGSGTQYF. The whole variable domain, filled in from reference TRBV2 and TRBJ2-5, reads EPEVTQTPSHQVTQMGQEVILRCVPISNHLYFYWYRQILGQKVEFLVSFYNNEISEKSEIFDDQFSVERPDGSNFTLKIRSTKLEDSAMYFCASSEVGAVSGSGTQYFGPGTRLLVL.

This clonotype was seen a few times. V and J are TRBV19 and TRBJ2-1; the D gene is possibly TRBD2 (6 bases). V lost 3 bases to trimming and J lost 8 bases, with 20 bases between them. This CDR3 has 16 amino acids. Germline-derived CDR1 and CDR2 are LNHDA and SQIVND (reference sequence). CDR3 sequence: CASSMALGVAVYEQFF. The CDR3 DNA reads as TGTGCCAGTAGTATGGCGCTGGGTGTAGCGGTATATGAGCAGTTCTTC.

This clonotype has only a few counts. The junction and the germline gene differ at one end; a read error may be behind it. This chain uses TRBV10-3 with TRBJ2-3; 12 nucleotides match TRBD2. Germline V CDR1 and CDR2: ENHRY, SYGVKD. CDR3 length equals 15 residues. Here the CDR3 DNA reads TGTGCCATTAGTGAGACTAGCGGGAGATCAGATACGCAGTATTTT. It translates to CAISETSGRSDTQYF.

This clonotype was found many times. This rearrangement joins TRBV6-1 to TRBJ1-5; D is uncertain. Germline V gives CDR1 MNHNS, CDR2 SASEGT. With 6 bases removed from V and 0 bases from J, the gap between germline ends came to 12 bases. This CDR3 contains 15 residues. The CDR3 coding sequence is TGTGCCAGCAGCGCTGAACAACTTAGCAATCAGCCCCAGCATTTT. Translation gives CASSAEQLSNQPQHF.

This clonotype was seen repeatedly, ten times or more. The chain couples TRBV20-1 to TRBJ2-3; 11 bases fit TRBD2. V shed 5 bases and J 1 base; nucleotides not matched to a gene: 2. This CDR3 is built from 14 residues. The germline CDR1 and CDR2 sequences are DFQATT and SNEGSKA (reference sequence). The CDR3 sequence: CSAPLAGGTDTQYF. The CDR3 coding sequence is TGCAGTGCTCCACTAGCGGGGGGCACAGATACGCAGTATTTT.

This clonotype was recorded at least ten times. The chain joins TRBV10-3 to TRBJ1-1; a possible D gene is TRBD1 (5 bases). The CDR3 loop spans 14 amino acids. Trimming cost V 7 bases and J 3 bases, with 15 bases left between them. The germline CDR1 and CDR2 sequences are ENHRY and SYGVKD. CDR3 sequence reads: CAITAGGGYTEAFF. The CDR3 nucleotides are TGTGCCATCACCGCTGGGGGAGGCTACACTGAAGCTTTCTTT.

This chain joins TRBV20-1 and TRBJ2-7; 16 bases are a match to TRBD2. CDR3 length: 19 residues. Losses at the gene ends were 3 bases for V and 3 bases for J; bases not matched to a gene: 14. CDR1 DFQATT and CDR2 SNEGSKA come from the germline V gene (reference sequence). The CDR3: CSASRPGLAGGWALYEQYF. The DNA of the CDR3 is TGCAGTGCTAGTCGCCCGGGACTAGCGGGAGGGTGGGCCCTCTACGAGCAGTACTTC.